Listed below are T cell receptor beta chains from one sample, sequenced in a study of cytomegalovirus exposure and HLA in healthy donors. Produced via immunoSEQ multiplex PCR; TCRdb's table is partial and in-frame only. Found here are 90,000 or so clones, roughly 74% of them singletons; the top ten hold around 15%. The sequencing sample was made of PBMCs. These receptors were obtained from a woman under 30 in good health and CMV-seropositive. Each CDR3 is given with its conserved first and last residue. Each record gives: V gene, clone size, J gene, D gene, CDR3 protein, CDR3 DNA. A D gene is named only where the DNA matches it firmly. Clone size is given for some rows only: seen once, a few or many times, or a class if the clone is expanded.

V gene: TRBV9; clone size: NA; J gene: TRBJ2-3; D gene: NA; CDR3 protein: CASSLGGIGTDTQYF; CDR3 DNA: TGTGCCAGCAGCTTGGGGGGTATCGGGACAGATACGCAGTATTTT
V gene: TRBV19; clone size: NA; J gene: TRBJ1-3; D gene: TRBD1; CDR3 protein: CATLDRATGNTIYF; CDR3 DNA: TGTGCCACTTTGGACAGGGCGACTGGAAACACCATATATTTT
V gene: TRBV7-7; clone size: few; J gene: TRBJ1-4; D gene: NA; CDR3 protein: CASSAGVNEKLFF; CDR3 DNA: TGTGCTAGCAGCGCAGGGGTGAATGAAAAACTGTTTTTT
V gene: TRBV18; clone size: NA; J gene: TRBJ2-1; D gene: TRBD1; CDR3 protein: CASQGGQDNEQFF; CDR3 DNA: TGTGCCAGTCAAGGGGGACAGGACAATGAGCAGTTCTTC
V gene: TRBV6-1; clone size: once; J gene: TRBJ2-1; D gene: TRBD1; CDR3 protein: CASSEGQSYNEQFF; CDR3 DNA: TGTGCCAGCAGTGAGGGACAGTCCTACAATGAGCAGTTCTTC
V gene: TRBV2; clone size: NA; J gene: TRBJ1-2; D gene: NA; CDR3 protein: CASRPFGLPKGYGYTF; CDR3 DNA: TGTGCCAGCAGGCCCTTTGGACTCCCTAAGGGCTATGGCTACACCTTC
V gene: TRBV9; clone size: NA; J gene: TRBJ2-5; D gene: TRBD2; CDR3 protein: CASSVGGTSARETQYF; CDR3 DNA: TGTGCCAGCAGCGTAGGGGGGACTAGCGCCCGGGAGACCCAGTACTTC
V gene: TRBV6-6; clone size: NA; J gene: TRBJ2-1; D gene: TRBD2; CDR3 protein: CASSIREGRYNEQFF; CDR3 DNA: TGTGCCAGCAGTATTCGGGAGGGCCGCTACAATGAGCAGTTCTTC
V gene: TRBV4-1; clone size: NA; J gene: TRBJ2-5; D gene: TRBD2; CDR3 protein: CASSPQRGRETQYF; CDR3 DNA: TGCGCCAGCAGCCCCCAGCGGGGGCGGGAGACCCAGTACTTC
V gene: TRBV4-2; clone size: NA; J gene: TRBJ2-2; D gene: TRBD1; CDR3 protein: CASSRQPGQGAGELFF; CDR3 DNA: TGTGCCAGCAGCCGACAGCCGGGACAGGGGGCCGGGGAGCTGTTTTTT
V gene: TRBV7-2; clone size: NA; J gene: TRBJ2-7; D gene: TRBD2; CDR3 protein: CASSLLAGGGEQYF; CDR3 DNA: TGTGCCAGCAGCTTACTAGCGGGAGGCGGCGAGCAGTACTTC
V gene: TRBV28; clone size: NA; J gene: TRBJ1-1; D gene: NA; CDR3 protein: CASSPLGAVNTEAFF; CDR3 DNA: TGTGCCAGCAGCCCCCTTGGCGCGGTGAACACTGAAGCTTTCTTT
V gene: TRBV28; clone size: NA; J gene: TRBJ1-5; D gene: NA; CDR3 protein: CASIYRGNQPQHF; CDR3 DNA: TGTGCCAGCATTTACAGGGGCAATCAGCCCCAGCATTTT
V gene: TRBV4-3; clone size: NA; J gene: TRBJ2-3; D gene: NA; CDR3 protein: CASSQNGAAEISTDTQYF; CDR3 DNA: TGCGCCAGCAGCCAAAATGGGGCGGCAGAAATTAGCACAGATACGCAGTATTTT
V gene: TRBV11-3; clone size: NA; J gene: TRBJ2-1; D gene: TRBD2; CDR3 protein: CASSPGLAGGYNEQFF; CDR3 DNA: TGTGCCAGCAGCCCCGGACTAGCGGGAGGCTACAATGAGCAGTTCTTC
V gene: TRBV10-3; clone size: few; J gene: TRBJ2-7; D gene: NA; CDR3 protein: CAISEAGRSYEQYF; CDR3 DNA: TGTGCCATCAGTGAAGCAGGGCGCTCCTACGAGCAGTACTTC
V gene: TRBV5-4; clone size: few; J gene: TRBJ1-2; D gene: TRBD1; CDR3 protein: CASSLRQGYYGYTF; CDR3 DNA: TGTGCCAGCAGCCTTCGACAGGGTTACTATGGCTACACCTTC
V gene: TRBV27; clone size: NA; J gene: TRBJ2-7; D gene: TRBD1; CDR3 protein: CASGRDRVHEQYF; CDR3 DNA: TGTGCCAGCGGCCGGGACAGGGTGCACGAGCAGTACTTC
V gene: TRBV5-4; clone size: NA; J gene: TRBJ1-2; D gene: NA; CDR3 protein: CASSLAQAVSYGYTF; CDR3 DNA: TGTGCCAGCAGCTTGGCACAGGCTGTTTCCTATGGCTACACCTTC
V gene: TRBV7-3; clone size: NA; J gene: TRBJ2-3; D gene: TRBD2; CDR3 protein: CASSVGLAEADTQYF; CDR3 DNA: TGTGCCAGCAGCGTCGGACTAGCGGAGGCAGATACGCAGTATTTT
V gene: TRBV5-4; clone size: NA; J gene: TRBJ1-5; D gene: TRBD1; CDR3 protein: CASSVTGPNQPQHF; CDR3 DNA: TGTGCCAGCAGCGTGACAGGGCCTAATCAGCCCCAGCATTTT
V gene: TRBV19; clone size: medium-sized; J gene: TRBJ1-5; D gene: TRBD1; CDR3 protein: CASSLDRAQVGSNQPQHF; CDR3 DNA: TGTGCCAGTAGCCTGGACAGGGCCCAGGTCGGAAGCAATCAGCCCCAGCATTTT
V gene: TRBV19; clone size: NA; J gene: TRBJ1-4; D gene: NA; CDR3 protein: CASSISGQVINEKLFF; CDR3 DNA: TGTGCCAGTAGTATCAGCGGTCAGGTGATTAATGAAAAACTGTTTTTT
V gene: TRBV7-3; clone size: NA; J gene: TRBJ1-3; D gene: TRBD1; CDR3 protein: CASSFLQGTILRRGNTIYF; CDR3 DNA: TGTGCCAGCAGCTTTTTACAGGGGACCATCCTTAGGCGTGGAAACACCATATATTTT
V gene: TRBV6-5; clone size: NA; J gene: TRBJ1-4; D gene: NA; CDR3 protein: CASSLRGGAYEKLFF; CDR3 DNA: TGTGCCAGCAGCCTCAGGGGAGGGGCATATGAAAAACTGTTTTTT
V gene: TRBV28; clone size: NA; J gene: TRBJ2-7; D gene: TRBD2; CDR3 protein: CASSSPGTRPYQQYF; CDR3 DNA: TGTGCCAGCAGTTCTCCCGGGACTAGACCTTACCAGCAGTACTTC
V gene: TRBV7-2; clone size: NA; J gene: TRBJ2-1; D gene: TRBD2; CDR3 protein: CASSLAVTSGYNEQFF; CDR3 DNA: TGTGCCAGCAGCTTAGCCGTGACTAGCGGCTACAATGAGCAGTTCTTC
V gene: TRBV9; clone size: NA; J gene: TRBJ1-6; D gene: TRBD1; CDR3 protein: CASSVGSPGQSSSYNSPLHF; CDR3 DNA: TGTGCCAGCAGCGTAGGCTCACCGGGACAGTCGAGCTCCTATAATTCACCCCTCCACTTT
V gene: TRBV5-6; clone size: NA; J gene: TRBJ2-5; D gene: NA; CDR3 protein: CASSLGGGQETQYF; CDR3 DNA: TGTGCCAGCAGCTTGGGAGGGGGCCAAGAGACCCAGTACTTC
V gene: TRBV5-6; clone size: NA; J gene: TRBJ2-5; D gene: TRBD2; CDR3 protein: CASSFGLAGVKETQYF; CDR3 DNA: TGTGCCAGCAGCTTCGGACTAGCGGGAGTAAAAGAGACCCAGTACTTC
V gene: TRBV7-2; clone size: NA; J gene: TRBJ1-3; D gene: TRBD1; CDR3 protein: CASSLARQGAGNTIYF; CDR3 DNA: TGTGCCAGCAGCTTAGCGCGGCAGGGGGCTGGAAACACCATATATTTT
V gene: TRBV19; clone size: few; J gene: TRBJ2-5; D gene: TRBD2; CDR3 protein: CASSPWTSGVQQETQYF; CDR3 DNA: TGTGCCAGTAGTCCTTGGACTAGCGGGGTCCAACAAGAGACCCAGTACTTC
V gene: TRBV9; clone size: few; J gene: TRBJ2-6; D gene: NA; CDR3 protein: CASSAPFSGDGANVLTF; CDR3 DNA: TGTGCCAGCAGCGCCCCGTTTTCGGGGGATGGGGCCAACGTCCTGACTTTC